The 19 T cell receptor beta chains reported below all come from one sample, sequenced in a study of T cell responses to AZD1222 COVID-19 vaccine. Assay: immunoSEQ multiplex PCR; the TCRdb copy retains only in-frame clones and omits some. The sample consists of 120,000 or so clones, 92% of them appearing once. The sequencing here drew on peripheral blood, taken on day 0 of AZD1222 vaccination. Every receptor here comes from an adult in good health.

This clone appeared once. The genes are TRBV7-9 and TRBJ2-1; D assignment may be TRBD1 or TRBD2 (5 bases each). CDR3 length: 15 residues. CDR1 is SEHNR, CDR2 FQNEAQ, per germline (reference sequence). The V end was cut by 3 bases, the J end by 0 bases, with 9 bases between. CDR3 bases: TGTGCCAGCAGCTTGAGGGGTAACTCCTACAATGAGCAGTTCTTC. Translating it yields CASSLRGNSYNEQFF.

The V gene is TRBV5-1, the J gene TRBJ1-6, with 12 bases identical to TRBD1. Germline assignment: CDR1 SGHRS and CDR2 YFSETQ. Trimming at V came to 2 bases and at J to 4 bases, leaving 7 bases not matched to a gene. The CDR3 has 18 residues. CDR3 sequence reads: CASSFTKGQGAYNSPLHF. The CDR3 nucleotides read TGCGCCAGCAGCTTCACAAAGGGACAGGGGGCATATAATTCACCCCTCCACTTT.

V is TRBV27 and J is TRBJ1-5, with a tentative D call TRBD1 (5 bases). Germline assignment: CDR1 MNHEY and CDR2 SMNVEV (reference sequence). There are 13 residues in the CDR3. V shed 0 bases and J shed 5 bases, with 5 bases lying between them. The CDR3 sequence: CASSLSGHQPQHF. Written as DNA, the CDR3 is TGTGCCAGCAGTTTATCGGGGCATCAGCCCCAGCATTTT.

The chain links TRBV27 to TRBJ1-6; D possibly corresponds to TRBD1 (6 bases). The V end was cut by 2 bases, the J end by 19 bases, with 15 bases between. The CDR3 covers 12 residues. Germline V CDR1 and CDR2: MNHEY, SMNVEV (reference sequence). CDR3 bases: TGTGCCAGCAGTTTAGAGGGACAAGCTTTACACTTT. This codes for CASSLEGQALHF.

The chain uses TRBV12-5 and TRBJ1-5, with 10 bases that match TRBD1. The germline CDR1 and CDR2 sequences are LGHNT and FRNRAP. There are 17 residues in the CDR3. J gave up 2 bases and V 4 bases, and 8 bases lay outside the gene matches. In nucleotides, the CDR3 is TGTGCTAGTGGTTATATGACAGGGGGCATTGGCAATCAGCCCCAGCATTTT. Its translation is CASGYMTGGIGNQPQHF.

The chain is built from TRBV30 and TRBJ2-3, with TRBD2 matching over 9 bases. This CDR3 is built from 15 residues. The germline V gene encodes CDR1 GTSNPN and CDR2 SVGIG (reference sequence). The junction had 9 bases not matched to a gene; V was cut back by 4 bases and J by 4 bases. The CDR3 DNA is TGTGCCTGGAAACTAGCGGGTACAGGGGCAGATACGCAGTATTTT. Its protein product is CAWKLAGTGADTQYF.

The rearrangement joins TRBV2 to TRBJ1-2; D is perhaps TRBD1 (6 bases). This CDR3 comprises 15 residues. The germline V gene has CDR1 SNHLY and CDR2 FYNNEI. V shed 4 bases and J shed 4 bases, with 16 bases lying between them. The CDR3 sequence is CASSGIRGRGYGYTF. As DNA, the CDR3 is TGTGCCAGCAGTGGTATCCGGGGGCGGGGCTATGGCTACACCTTC.

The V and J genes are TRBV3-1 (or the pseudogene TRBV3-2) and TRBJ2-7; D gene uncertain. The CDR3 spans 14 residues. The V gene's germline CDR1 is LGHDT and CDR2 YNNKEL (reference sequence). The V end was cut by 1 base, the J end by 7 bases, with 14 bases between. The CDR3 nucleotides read TGTGCCAGCAGCCAAGCAGGTGTATTTGGGGAGCAGTACTTC. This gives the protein CASSQAGVFGEQYF.

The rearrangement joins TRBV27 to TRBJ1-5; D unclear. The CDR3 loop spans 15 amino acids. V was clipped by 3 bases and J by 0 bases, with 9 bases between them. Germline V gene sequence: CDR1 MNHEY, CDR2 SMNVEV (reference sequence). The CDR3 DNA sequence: TGTGCCAGCAGTTTCGCCCTATATAGCAATCAGCCCCAGCATTTT. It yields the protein CASSFALYSNQPQHF.

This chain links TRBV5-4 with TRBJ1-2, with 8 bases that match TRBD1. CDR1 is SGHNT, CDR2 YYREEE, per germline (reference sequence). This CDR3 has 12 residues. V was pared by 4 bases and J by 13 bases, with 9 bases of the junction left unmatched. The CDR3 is CASSMTGVSGTF. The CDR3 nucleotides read TGTGCCAGCAGCATGACAGGGGTGTCGGGCACCTTC.

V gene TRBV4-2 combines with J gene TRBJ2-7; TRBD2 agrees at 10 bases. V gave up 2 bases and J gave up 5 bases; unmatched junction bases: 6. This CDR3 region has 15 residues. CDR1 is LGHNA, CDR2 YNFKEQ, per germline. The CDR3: CASSQQVAGGDEQYF. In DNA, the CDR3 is TGTGCCAGCAGCCAACAAGTAGCGGGAGGAGACGAGCAGTACTTC.

CDR3 bases: TGTGCCAGTAGTAACGGGGGGGGACTAGGTCGCGAGCAGTACTTC. Translating it yields CASSNGGGLGREQYF. This chain connects TRBV19 to TRBJ2-7, with 8 nucleotides matching TRBD2. The CDR3 has 15 residues. Looked up from germline, CDR1 is LNHDA and CDR2 is SQIVND (reference sequence). V lost 4 bases to trimming and J lost 6 bases; unmatched junction nucleotides: 11.

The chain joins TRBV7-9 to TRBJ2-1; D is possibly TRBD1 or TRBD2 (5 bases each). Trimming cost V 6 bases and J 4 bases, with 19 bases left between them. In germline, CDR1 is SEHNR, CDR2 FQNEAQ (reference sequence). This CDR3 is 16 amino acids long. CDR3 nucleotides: TGTGCCAGCAGTCCCGGGCTTAGAGGGGAATACAATGAGCAGTTCTTC. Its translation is CASSPGLRGEYNEQFF.

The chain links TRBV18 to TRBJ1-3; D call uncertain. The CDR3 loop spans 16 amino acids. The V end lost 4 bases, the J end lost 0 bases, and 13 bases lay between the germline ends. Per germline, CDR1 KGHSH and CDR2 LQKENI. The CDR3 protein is CASSLLSGLSGNTIYF. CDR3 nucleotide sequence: TGTGCCAGCTCACTCCTGAGTGGCCTCTCTGGAAACACCATATATTTT.

The CDR3 bases are TGTGCCAGCAGCAGAACCGACGGGGGCTGGCAGCCCCAGCATTTT. Amino acid sequence: CASSRTDGGWQPQHF. The J gene is TRBJ1-5, the V gene TRBV5-6, with TRBD1 as a possible D gene (6 bases). CDR1 and CDR2 (germline): SGHDT, YYEEEE. Trimming cost V 4 bases and J 7 bases, with 18 bases left between them. CDR3 length equals 15 residues.

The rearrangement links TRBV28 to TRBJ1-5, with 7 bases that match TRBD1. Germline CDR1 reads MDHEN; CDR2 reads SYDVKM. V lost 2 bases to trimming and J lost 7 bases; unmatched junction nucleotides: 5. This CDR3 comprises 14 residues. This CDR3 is CASSLTGQSQPQHF. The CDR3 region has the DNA TGTGCCAGCAGTTTAACGGGACAGTCCCAGCCCCAGCATTTT.

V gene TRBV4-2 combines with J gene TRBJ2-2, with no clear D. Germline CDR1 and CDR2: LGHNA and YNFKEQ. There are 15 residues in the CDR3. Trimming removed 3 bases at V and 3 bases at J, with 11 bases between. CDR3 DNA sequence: TGTGCCAGCAGCCACGCTCGGGTAGACACCGGGGAGCTGTTTTTT. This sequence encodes CASSHARVDTGELFF.

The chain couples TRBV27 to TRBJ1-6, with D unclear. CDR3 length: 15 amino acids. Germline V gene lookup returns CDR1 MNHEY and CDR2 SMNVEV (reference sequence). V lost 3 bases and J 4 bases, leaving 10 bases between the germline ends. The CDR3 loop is CASSFGTVYNSPLHF. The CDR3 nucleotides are TGTGCCAGCAGTTTCGGCACCGTGTATAATTCACCCCTCCACTTT.

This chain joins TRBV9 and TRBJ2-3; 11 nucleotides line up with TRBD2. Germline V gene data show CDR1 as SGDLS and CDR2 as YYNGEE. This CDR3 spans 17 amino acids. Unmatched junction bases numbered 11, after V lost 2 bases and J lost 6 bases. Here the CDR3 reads CASSVTLAGGLQDTQYF. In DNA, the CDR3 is TGTGCCAGCAGCGTGACCTTAGCGGGAGGGCTACAGGATACGCAGTATTTT.